This T cell receptor (beta chain) was obtained from a study of radiotherapy plus CTLA-4 blockade in lung cancer. The study, taken as a whole, reports: Radiotherapy with ipilimumab was followed by blood expansion of tumor-derived clones.

Chemo-refractory metastatic non-small-cell lung cancer patients were treated with focal radiation plus CTLA-4 blockade with ipilimumab. The protocol was immunoSEQ multiplex PCR, while the TCRdb copy is restricted to in-frame clones and leaves out a portion. The data hold some 110,000 clones, with around 84% observed a single time. This clone turned up a few times. Its antigen is still unknown. CDR1 is LNHDA, CDR2 SQIVND, per germline (reference sequence). The CDR3 covers 14 residues. V lost 1 base and J 5 bases, leaving 12 bases between the germline ends. The material was peripheral blood, obtained from a patient treated with radiotherapy plus ipilimumab. The chain is built from TRBV19 and TRBJ2-7; a weak D match, TRBD2 (5 bases). The sequence came from a human donor with non-small cell lung cancer that progressed on radiotherapy plus ipilimumab. Some clones in this sample may be carry-over from other donors' samples. The CDR3 here is CASSIVVGSDEQYF. The CDR3 DNA reads TGTGCCAGTAGTATAGTTGTAGGGAGCGACGAGCAGTACTTC.